This is a list of T cell receptor beta chains from one sample in a study of pediatric ulcerative colitis. TCRdb's copy holds only in-frame clones and misses some; the assay was immunoSEQ multiplex PCR. The sample gives 40,000 to 55,000 clones, under 80% of which show up once; less than 4.5% is in the top ten. The sequencing sample was made of gut tissue. These receptors originate from a girl between 5 and 17 years old with moderate ulcerative colitis. CDR3s include the opening cysteine and the closing phenylalanine or tryptophan. A D gene is named only where the DNA matches it firmly. Expanded clones are given a class, and other clones once, few, many or no size at all.

v_call	clone_size	d_call	j_call	cdr3_nt	cdr3_aa
TRBV4-1	-	TRBD2	TRBJ2-1	TGCGCCAGCAGCCAAGATGGGAGCGGGGGGGTCTACAATGAGCAGTTCTTC	CASSQDGSGGVYNEQFF
TRBV2	few	-	TRBJ2-3	TGTGCCAGCTCCTTCTCGGTCGGGGGCACAGATACGCAGTATTTT	CASSFSVGGTDTQYF
TRBV7-9	few	-	TRBJ2-1	TGTGCCAGCAGACCTTATGGGGATGAGCAGTTCTTC	CASRPYGDEQFF
TRBV4-1	-	TRBD2	TRBJ2-3	TGCGCCAGCAGCCAAAGTCTAGCGGGGGGCACAGATACGCAGTATTTT	CASSQSLAGGTDTQYF
TRBV5-1	-	-	TRBJ1-1	TGCGCCAGCAGCTTGGCGGGGGGTTCCACTGAAGCTTTCTTT	CASSLAGGSTEAFF
TRBV30	-	-	TRBJ1-2	TGTGCCTGGAGCCCGGGCTACTATGGCTACACCTTC	CAWSPGYYGYTF
TRBV6-5	-	-	TRBJ2-1	TGTGCCAGCAGTACACCCGGGACATCCAACAATGAGCAGTTCTTC	CASSTPGTSNNEQFF
TRBV28	-	TRBD1	TRBJ1-1	TGTGCCAGCAGTCCTCAGGGGGCAGGTACTGAAGCTTTCTTT	CASSPQGAGTEAFF
TRBV12-5	-	TRBD2	TRBJ2-1	TGTGCTAGTGCCGGGGGGGGACTAGCCTACAATGAGCAGTTCTTC	CASAGGGLAYNEQFF
TRBV7-9	-	TRBD2	TRBJ2-3	TGTGCCAGCAGCTCACTAGCGGAGCTCACAGATACGCAGTATTTT	CASSSLAELTDTQYF
TRBV6-1	-	TRBD1	TRBJ2-3	TGTGCCATCAGTGACCCGTCCGGGACAGCAAAGCCGGATACGCAGTATTTT	CAISDPSGTAKPDTQYF
TRBV18	few	-	TRBJ1-2	TGTGCCAGCTCACCGGAAATCAGGGGTGGCGGCTATGGCTACACCTTC	CASSPEIRGGGYGYTF
TRBV11-3	-	-	TRBJ2-5	TGTGCCAGCAGCTCGCTATTTGGGGAGACCCAGTACTTC	CASSSLFGETQYF
TRBV28	-	TRBD2	TRBJ2-7	TGTGCCAGCAGTTCACGGACTAGCGGGATTGGCGAGCAGTACTTC	CASSSRTSGIGEQYF
TRBV25-1	once	-	TRBJ1-2	TGTGCCAGCACTAGGCCGGGGGCCTCCGAACTACATAACTATGGCTACACCTTC	CASTRPGASELHNYGYTF
TRBV7-9	-	TRBD1	TRBJ1-1	TGTGCCAGCAGCTTAGAACAGGGGGCTAATGAAGCTTTCTTT	CASSLEQGANEAFF
TRBV15	few	TRBD1	TRBJ1-4	TGTGCCACCAGCGGGCAGGGGGCGTCGAATGAAAAACTGTTTTTT	CATSGQGASNEKLFF
TRBV19	few	TRBD1	TRBJ2-7	TGTGCCAGTAGTATCCCCGGGACAGGGAGCGAGCAGTACTTC	CASSIPGTGSEQYF
TRBV2	few	TRBD1	TRBJ1-4	TGTGCCAGCAACGGGGACAGGTCGGTGGATGAAAAACTGTTTTTT	CASNGDRSVDEKLFF
TRBV25-1	-	-	TRBJ2-7	TGTGCCAGCAGTGAATTGGGACAGCAGTACTTC	CASSELGQQYF
TRBV9	-	-	TRBJ2-3	TGTGCCAGCAGCGTAGACCCACCCCGGGGTGGGAGAACTAGCACAGATACGCAGTATTTT	CASSVDPPRGGRTSTDTQYF
TRBV29-1	-	TRBD2	TRBJ2-3	TGCAGCGTTCGGCGGGCCGGGGACCGACTAGCGGGAGTGGGGGCCTTCACAGATACGCAGTATTTT	CSVRRAGDRLAGVGAFTDTQYF
TRBV5-4	-	-	TRBJ2-7	TGTGCCAGCAGCTTGGGAGGGGGAGGTGTGCTAGGCGAGCAGTACTTC	CASSLGGGGVLGEQYF
TRBV7-9	-	-	TRBJ2-7	TGTGCCAGCAGCTTAGGGGTGAGCTCCTACGAGCAGTACTTC	CASSLGVSSYEQYF
TRBV18	-	TRBD1	TRBJ2-7	TGTGCCAGCTCACCACTGCTGGGACAGACCTACGAGCAGTACTTC	CASSPLLGQTYEQYF